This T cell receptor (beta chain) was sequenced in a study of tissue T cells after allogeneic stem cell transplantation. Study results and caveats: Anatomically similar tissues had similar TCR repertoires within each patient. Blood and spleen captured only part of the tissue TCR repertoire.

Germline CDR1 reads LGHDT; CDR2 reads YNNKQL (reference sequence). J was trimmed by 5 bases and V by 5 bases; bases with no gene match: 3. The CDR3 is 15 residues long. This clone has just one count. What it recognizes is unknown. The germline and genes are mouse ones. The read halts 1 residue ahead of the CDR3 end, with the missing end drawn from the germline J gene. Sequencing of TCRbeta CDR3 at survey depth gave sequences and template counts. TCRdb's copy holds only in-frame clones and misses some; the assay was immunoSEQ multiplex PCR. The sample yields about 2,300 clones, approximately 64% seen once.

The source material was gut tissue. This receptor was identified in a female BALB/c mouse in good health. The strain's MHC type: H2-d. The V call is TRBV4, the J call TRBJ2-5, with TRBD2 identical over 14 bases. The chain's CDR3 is CASSPGLGGPDTQYF. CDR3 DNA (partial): TGTGCCAGCAGCCCGGGACTGGGGGGGCCAGACACCCAGTAC.